The 11 T cell receptor beta chains presented below share a single source sample, sequenced in a study of shared clonotypes between healthy human individuals. TCRdb's table, derived via immunoSEQ multiplex PCR, lists solely in-frame clones and lacks some. The sample includes roughly 1 million clones, about 75% of them seen just once. The sample taken for sequencing was memory CD4+ T cells sorted from blood. Subset here: CD45RA-negative fraction. These receptors were taken from a man between 18 and 35 years old in good health.

The chain links TRBV2 to TRBJ1-2; unclear D gene. Trimming left V 0 bases short and J 8 bases short, with 7 bases between. This CDR3 has 12 amino acids. Germline V gene sequence: CDR1 SNHLY, CDR2 FYNNEI. CDR3 in amino acids: CASSEAKQGYTF. Written as DNA, the CDR3 is TGTGCCAGCAGTGAAGCCAAACAGGGCTACACCTTC.

J is TRBJ2-5 and V is TRBV5-6, with D possibly being TRBD1 (6 bases). The CDR3 extends over 14 amino acids. Looked up from germline, CDR1 is SGHDT and CDR2 is YYEEEE. Trimming removed 2 bases from V and 3 bases from J, with 11 bases in between. CDR3 amino acids: CASSFRTDKETQYF. CDR3 in DNA: TGTGCCAGCAGCTTTCGGACAGACAAAGAGACCCAGTACTTC. The full variable domain, its missing parts supplied by reference TRBV5-6 and TRBJ2-5, is DAGVTQSPTHLIKTRGQQVTLRCSPKSGHDTVSWYQQALGQGPQFIFQYYEEEERQRGNFPDRFSGHQFPNYSSELNVNALLLGDSALYLCASSFRTDKETQYFGPGTRLLVL.

CDR3: CASSSASQRGPYNEQFF. The CDR3 nucleotides are TGTGCCAGCAGTTCCGCCTCGCAGCGGGGACCTTACAATGAGCAGTTCTTC. The chain joins TRBV28 to TRBJ2-1; 7 positions match TRBD2. CDR3 length: 17 residues. V gave up 4 bases and J gave up 4 bases; unmatched junction bases: 13. Germline CDR1 and CDR2: MDHEN and SYDVKM.

V and J are TRBV5-1 and TRBJ1-6; D may be TRBD1 (6 bases). V was pared by 4 bases and J by 7 bases, with 15 bases between. Germline-derived CDR1 and CDR2 are SGHRS and YFSETQ. This CDR3 comprises 15 residues. This CDR3 reads CASSALQGNNSPLHF. Here the CDR3 DNA reads TGCGCCAGCAGCGCCCTACAGGGAAACAATTCACCCCTCCACTTT.

This chain links TRBV18 with TRBJ2-4, with D hard to call. Trimming took 2 bases from V and 8 from J, leaving 16 bases between them. CDR1 and CDR2 from the germline V gene are KGHSH and LQKENI. The length of the CDR3 is 15 residues. CDR3 sequence: CASSPEVRPVDIQYF. The CDR3 DNA is TGTGCCAGCTCACCAGAAGTTCGGCCAGTTGACATTCAGTACTTC.

The CDR3 protein is CASSYRGSSEQFF. CDR3 DNA: TGTGCCAGCAGCTACAGGGGGTCCAGCGAGCAGTTCTTC. The genes are TRBV13 and TRBJ2-1; 8 nucleotides align to TRBD1. The length of the CDR3 is 13 residues. V shed 4 bases, J shed 10 bases, and the junction held 6 bases outside the gene matches. CDR1 is PRHDT and CDR2 is FYEKMQ in the germline V gene (reference sequence).

The rearrangement links TRBV11-2 to TRBJ1-5; D unclear. Germline V gene data show CDR1 as SGHAT and CDR2 as FQNNGV. Trimming removed 2 bases from V and 5 bases from J, with 4 bases in between. This CDR3 region has 12 residues. The CDR3 region is CASSLRDQPQHF. CDR3 coding DNA: TGTGCCAGCAGCTTAAGGGATCAGCCCCAGCATTTT. The full variable domain, rest sourced from reference TRBV11-2 and TRBJ1-5, is EAGVAQSPRYKIIEKRQSVAFWCNPISGHATLYWYQQILGQGPKLLIQFQNNGVVDDSQLPKDRFSAERLKGVDSTLKIQPAKLEDSAVYLCASSLRDQPQHFGDGTRLSIL.

This CDR3 reads CAISDGFGGTNSSPLHF. CDR3 nucleotides: TGTGCCATCAGTGATGGGTTCGGGGGGACGAATAGTTCACCCCTCCACTTT. This rearrangement joins TRBV10-3 to TRBJ1-6; possible D gene TRBD1, 5 bases. Trimming took 3 bases from V and 9 from J, leaving 21 bases between them. CDR1 ENHRY and CDR2 SYGVKD come from the germline V gene. The CDR3 has 17 amino acids.

In its sample, this clone was seen a few times. This chain links TRBV14 with TRBJ1-6; D unresolved. V lost 1 base, J lost 9 bases, and 13 bases lay in between. The germline gives CDR1 SGHDN, CDR2 FVKESK. The CDR3 is 15 residues long. The DNA for the CDR3 is TGTGCCAGCAGCCAAGCTTGGGTAGCGTCTTCACCCCTCCACTTT. This gives the protein CASSQAWVASSPLHF. The whole variable domain, remainder taken from reference TRBV14 and TRBJ1-6, is EAGVTQFPSHSVIEKGQTVTLRCDPISGHDNLYWYRRVMGKEIKFLLHFVKESKQDESGMPNNRFLAERTGGTYSTLKVQPAELEDSGVYFCASSQAWVASSPLHFGNGTRLTVT.

This chain links TRBV27 with TRBJ1-6; 8 bases fit TRBD1. The germline V gene encodes CDR1 MNHEY and CDR2 SMNVEV (reference sequence). The V and J ends lost 7 bases and 0 bases, in that order; junction bases with no gene match: 8. The CDR3 runs to 17 residues. The CDR3 reads CASNPSRGLSYNSPLHF. DNA of the CDR3: TGTGCCAGCAACCCCAGCAGGGGGCTCTCCTATAATTCACCCCTCCACTTT.

The chain couples TRBV15 to TRBJ1-5, with a tentative D call TRBD1 (5 bases). With 4 bases removed from V and 1 base from J, the gap between germline ends came to 11 bases. Germline V gene lookup returns CDR1 LNHNV and CDR2 YYDKDF (reference sequence). There are 15 residues in the CDR3. The CDR3 is CATSTYPGSNQPQHF. The CDR3 bases are TGTGCCACCAGCACCTATCCAGGGAGCAATCAGCCCCAGCATTTT.